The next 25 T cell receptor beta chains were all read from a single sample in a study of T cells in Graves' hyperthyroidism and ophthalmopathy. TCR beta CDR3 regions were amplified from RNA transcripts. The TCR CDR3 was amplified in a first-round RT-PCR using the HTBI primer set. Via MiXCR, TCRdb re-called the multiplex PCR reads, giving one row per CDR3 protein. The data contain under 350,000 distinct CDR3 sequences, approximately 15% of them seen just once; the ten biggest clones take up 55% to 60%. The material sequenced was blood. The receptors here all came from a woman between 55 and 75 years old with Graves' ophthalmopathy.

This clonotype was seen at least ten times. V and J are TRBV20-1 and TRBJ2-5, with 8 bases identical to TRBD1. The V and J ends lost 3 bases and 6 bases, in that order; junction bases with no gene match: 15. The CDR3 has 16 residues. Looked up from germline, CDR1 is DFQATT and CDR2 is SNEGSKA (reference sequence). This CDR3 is CSASRLDRGSQQTQYF. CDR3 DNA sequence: TGCAGTGCTAGCCGCCTCGACAGGGGATCTCAGCAGACCCAGTACTTC.

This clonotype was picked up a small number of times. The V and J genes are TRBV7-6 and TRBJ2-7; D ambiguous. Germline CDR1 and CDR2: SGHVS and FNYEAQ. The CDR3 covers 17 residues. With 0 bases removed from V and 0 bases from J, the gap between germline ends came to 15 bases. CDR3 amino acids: CASSLAPVTFSSYEQYF. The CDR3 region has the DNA TGTGCCAGCAGCTTAGCGCCGGTGACCTTTTCCTCCTACGAGCAGTACTTC. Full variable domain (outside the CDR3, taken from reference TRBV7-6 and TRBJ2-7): GAGVSQSPRYKVTKRGQDVALRCDPISGHVSLYWYRQALGQGPEFLTYFNYEAQQDKSGLPNDRFSAERPEGSISTLTIQRTEQRDSAMYRCASSLAPVTFSSYEQYFGPGTRLTVT.

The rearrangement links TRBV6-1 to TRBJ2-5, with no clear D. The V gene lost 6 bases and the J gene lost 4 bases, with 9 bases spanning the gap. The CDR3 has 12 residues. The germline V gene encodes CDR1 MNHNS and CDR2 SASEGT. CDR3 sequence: CASSPAPETQYF. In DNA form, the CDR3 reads TGTGCCAGCAGCCCGGCCCCAGAGACCCAGTACTTC.

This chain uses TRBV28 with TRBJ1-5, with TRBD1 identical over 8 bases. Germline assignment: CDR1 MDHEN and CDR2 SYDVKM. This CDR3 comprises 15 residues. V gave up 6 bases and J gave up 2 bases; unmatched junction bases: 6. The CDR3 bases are TGTGCCAGCAGATGGGGACAGGCGGGCAATCAGCCCCAGCATTTT. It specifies CASRWGQAGNQPQHF.

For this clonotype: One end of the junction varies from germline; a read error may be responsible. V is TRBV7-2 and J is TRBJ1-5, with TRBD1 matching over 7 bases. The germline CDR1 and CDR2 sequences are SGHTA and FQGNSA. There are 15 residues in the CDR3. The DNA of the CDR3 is TGTACCAGCAGTTTAGGGGGCAGACCCGATCAGCCCCAGCATTTT. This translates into CTSSLGGRPDQPQHF.

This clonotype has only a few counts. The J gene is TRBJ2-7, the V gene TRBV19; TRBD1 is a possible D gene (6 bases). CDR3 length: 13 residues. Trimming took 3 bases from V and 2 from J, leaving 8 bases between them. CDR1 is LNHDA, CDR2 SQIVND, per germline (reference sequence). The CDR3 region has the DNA TGTGCCAGTAGTATCCGGGACACCTACGAGCAGTACTTC. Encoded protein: CASSIRDTYEQYF.

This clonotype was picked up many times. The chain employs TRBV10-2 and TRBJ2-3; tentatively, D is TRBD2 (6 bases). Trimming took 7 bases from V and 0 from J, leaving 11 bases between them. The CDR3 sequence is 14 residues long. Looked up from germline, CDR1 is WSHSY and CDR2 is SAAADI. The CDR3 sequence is CASKERASTDTQYF. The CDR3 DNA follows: TGCGCCAGCAAAGAGCGGGCGAGCACAGATACGCAGTATTTT.

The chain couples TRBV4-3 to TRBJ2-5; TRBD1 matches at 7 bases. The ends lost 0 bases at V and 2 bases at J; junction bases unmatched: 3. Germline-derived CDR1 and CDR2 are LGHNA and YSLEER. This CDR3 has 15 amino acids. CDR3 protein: CASSQDGTAQETQYF. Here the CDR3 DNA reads TGCGCCAGCAGCCAAGATGGGACAGCACAAGAGACCCAGTACTTC.

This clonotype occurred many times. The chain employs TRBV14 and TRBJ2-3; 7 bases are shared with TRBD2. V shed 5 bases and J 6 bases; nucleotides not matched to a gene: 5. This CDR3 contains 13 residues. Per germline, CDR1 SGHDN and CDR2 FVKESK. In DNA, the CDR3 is TGTGCCAGCAGCTCGGGACTATCGGATACGCAGTATTTT. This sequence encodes CASSSGLSDTQYF.

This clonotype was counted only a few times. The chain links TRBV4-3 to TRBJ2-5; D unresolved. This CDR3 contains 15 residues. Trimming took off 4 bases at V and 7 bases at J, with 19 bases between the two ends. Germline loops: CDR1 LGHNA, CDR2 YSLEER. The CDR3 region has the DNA TGCGCCAGCAGCCCTACTACCGGGCCCGGTGGGACCCAGTACTTC. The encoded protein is CASSPTTGPGGTQYF.

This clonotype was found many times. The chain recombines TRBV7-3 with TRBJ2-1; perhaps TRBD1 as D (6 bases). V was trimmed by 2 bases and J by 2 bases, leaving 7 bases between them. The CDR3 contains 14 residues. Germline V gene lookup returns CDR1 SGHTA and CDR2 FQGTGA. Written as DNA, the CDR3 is TGTGCCAGCAGCTTACAGGGGCCCTACAATGAGCAGTTCTTC. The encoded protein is CASSLQGPYNEQFF. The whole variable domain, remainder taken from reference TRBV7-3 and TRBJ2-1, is GAGVSQTPSNKVTEKGKYVELRCDPISGHTALYWYRQSLGQGPEFLIYFQGTGAADDSGLPNDRFFAVRPEGSVSTLKIQRTERGDSAVYLCASSLQGPYNEQFFGPGTRLTVL.

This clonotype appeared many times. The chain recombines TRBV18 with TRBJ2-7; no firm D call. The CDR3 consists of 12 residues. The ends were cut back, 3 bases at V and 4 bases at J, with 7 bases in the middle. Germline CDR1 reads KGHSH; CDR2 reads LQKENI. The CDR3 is CASSPSVYEQYF. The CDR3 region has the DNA TGTGCCAGCTCACCTTCTGTATACGAGCAGTACTTC.

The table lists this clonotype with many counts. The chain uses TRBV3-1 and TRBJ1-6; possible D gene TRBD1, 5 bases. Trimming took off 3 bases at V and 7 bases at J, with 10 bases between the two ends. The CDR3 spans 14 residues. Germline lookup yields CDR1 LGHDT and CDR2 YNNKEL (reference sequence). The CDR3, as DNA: TGTGCCAGCAGCCACAGGGAGGGGAATTCACCCCTCCACTTT. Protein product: CASSHREGNSPLHF.

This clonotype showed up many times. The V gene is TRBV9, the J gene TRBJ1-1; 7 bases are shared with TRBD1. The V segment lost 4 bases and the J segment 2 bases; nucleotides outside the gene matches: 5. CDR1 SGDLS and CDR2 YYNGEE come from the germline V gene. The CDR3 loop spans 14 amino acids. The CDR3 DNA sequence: TGTGCCAGCAGCCTCGGGACAGAAAACACTGAAGCTTTCTTT. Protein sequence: CASSLGTENTEAFF.

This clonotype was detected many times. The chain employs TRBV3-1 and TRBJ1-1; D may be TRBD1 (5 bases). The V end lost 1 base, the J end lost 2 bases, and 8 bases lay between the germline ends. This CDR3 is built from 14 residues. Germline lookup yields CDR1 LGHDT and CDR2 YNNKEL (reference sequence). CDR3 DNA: TGTGCCAGCAGCCAAGGGGACGGTAACACTGAAGCTTTCTTT. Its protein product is CASSQGDGNTEAFF.

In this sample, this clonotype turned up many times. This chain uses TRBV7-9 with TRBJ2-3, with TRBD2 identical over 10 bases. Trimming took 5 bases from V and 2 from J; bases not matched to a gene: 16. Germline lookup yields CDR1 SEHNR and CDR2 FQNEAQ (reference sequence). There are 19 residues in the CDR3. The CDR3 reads CASSTKKIRSGGYTDTQYF. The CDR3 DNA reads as TGTGCCAGCAGCACCAAGAAGATCCGTAGCGGGGGGTACACAGATACGCAGTATTTT. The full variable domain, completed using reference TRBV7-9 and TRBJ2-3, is DTGVSQNPRHKITKRGQNVTFRCDPISEHNRLYWYRQTLGQGPEFLTYFQNEAQLEKSRLLSDRFSAERPKGSFSTLEIQRTEQGDSAMYLCASSTKKIRSGGYTDTQYFGPGTRLTVL.

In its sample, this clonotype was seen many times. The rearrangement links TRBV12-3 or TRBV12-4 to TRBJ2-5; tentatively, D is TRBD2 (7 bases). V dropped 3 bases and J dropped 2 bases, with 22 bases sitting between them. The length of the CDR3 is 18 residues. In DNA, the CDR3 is TGTGCCAGCAGTTTTTTTGGGAATTGGGGGGGCGGGCAAGAGACCCAGTACTTC. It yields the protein CASSFFGNWGGGQETQYF.

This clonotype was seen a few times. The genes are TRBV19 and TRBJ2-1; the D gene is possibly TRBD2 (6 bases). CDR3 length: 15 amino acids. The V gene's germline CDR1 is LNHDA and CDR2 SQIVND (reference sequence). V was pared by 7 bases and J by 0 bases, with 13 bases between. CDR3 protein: CASTRSGDSYNEQFF. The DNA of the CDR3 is TGTGCCAGTACCCGGTCGGGGGACTCCTACAATGAGCAGTTCTTC.

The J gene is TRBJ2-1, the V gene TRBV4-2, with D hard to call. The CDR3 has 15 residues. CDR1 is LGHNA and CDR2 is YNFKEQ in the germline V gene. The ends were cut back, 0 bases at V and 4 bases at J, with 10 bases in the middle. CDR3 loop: CASSQDLNRYNEQFF. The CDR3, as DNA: TGTGCCAGCAGCCAAGACCTGAATCGGTACAATGAGCAGTTCTTC.

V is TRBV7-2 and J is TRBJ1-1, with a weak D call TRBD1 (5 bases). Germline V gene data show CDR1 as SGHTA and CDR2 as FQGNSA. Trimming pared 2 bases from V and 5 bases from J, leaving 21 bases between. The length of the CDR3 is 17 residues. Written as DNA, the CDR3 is TGTGCCAGCAGCTTATATCCACGGGGGAGGGTAGGGACTGAAGCTTTCTTT. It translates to CASSLYPRGRVGTEAFF.

CDR3 DNA sequence: TGTGCCACCAGCAGAGATCTCAGTTCGGGGCGAGAGACCCAGTACTTC. This sequence encodes CATSRDLSSGRETQYF. The gene calls are TRBV15 and TRBJ2-5; perhaps D is TRBD1 or TRBD2 (5 bases each). V lost 0 bases and J 4 bases, leaving 15 bases between the germline ends. There are 16 residues in the CDR3. The germline V gene has CDR1 LNHNV and CDR2 YYDKDF (reference sequence).

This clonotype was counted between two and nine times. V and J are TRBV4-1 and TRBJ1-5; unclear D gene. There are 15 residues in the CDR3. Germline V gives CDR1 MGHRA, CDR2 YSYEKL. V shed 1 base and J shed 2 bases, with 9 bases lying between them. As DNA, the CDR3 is TGCGCCAGCAGCCAAGGAGTGAACCGCAATCAGCCCCAGCATTTT. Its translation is CASSQGVNRNQPQHF.

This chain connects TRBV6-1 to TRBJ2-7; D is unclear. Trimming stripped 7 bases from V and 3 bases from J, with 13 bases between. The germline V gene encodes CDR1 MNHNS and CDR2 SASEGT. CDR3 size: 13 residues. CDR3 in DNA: TGTGCCAGCAAACCACCGGAAAGCTACGAGCAGTACTTC. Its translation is CASKPPESYEQYF.

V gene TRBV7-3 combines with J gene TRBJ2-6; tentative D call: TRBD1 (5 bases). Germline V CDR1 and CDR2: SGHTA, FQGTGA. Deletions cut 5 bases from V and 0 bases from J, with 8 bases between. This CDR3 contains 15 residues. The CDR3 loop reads CASSPRGSGANVLTF. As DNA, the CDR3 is TGTGCCAGCAGCCCAAGGGGCTCTGGGGCCAACGTCCTGACTTTC.

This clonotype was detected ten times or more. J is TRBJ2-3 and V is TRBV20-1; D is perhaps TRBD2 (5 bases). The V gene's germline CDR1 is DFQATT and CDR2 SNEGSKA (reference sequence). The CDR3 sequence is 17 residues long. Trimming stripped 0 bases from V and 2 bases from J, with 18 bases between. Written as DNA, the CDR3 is TGCAGTGCTAGAGACCCTGATGAGGGCGGATACACAGATACGCAGTATTTT. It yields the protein CSARDPDEGGYTDTQYF.